Listed here are 9 T cell receptor beta chains from one sample, sequenced in a study of cytomegalovirus exposure and HLA in healthy donors. The PCR employed 60 Vbeta primers together with 13 Jbeta primers. TCRdb's table, derived via immunoSEQ multiplex PCR, lists solely in-frame clones and lacks some. The ten top clones account for approximately 12%, within a sample of 45,000 to 70,000 clones. The sequenced sample consisted of PBMCs. These TCRs come from a woman in her thirties in good health and CMV-seropositive.

V and J are TRBV30 and TRBJ1-2; D may be TRBD1 (5 bases). The V gene lost 0 bases and the J gene lost 4 bases, with 12 bases spanning the gap. In germline, CDR1 is GTSNPN, CDR2 SVGIG (reference sequence). The CDR3 covers 14 residues. The CDR3 sequence is CAWSVRGVAYGYTF. The CDR3 region has the DNA TGTGCCTGGAGTGTACGGGGGGTGGCCTATGGCTACACCTTC.

The chain couples TRBV4-1 to TRBJ1-1; D is perhaps TRBD1 (6 bases). The CDR3 totals 15 residues. V dropped 3 bases and J dropped 3 bases, with 14 bases sitting between them. Per the germline V gene, CDR1 is MGHRA and CDR2 is YSYEKL. The CDR3 nucleotides are TGCGCCAGCAGCCAGGACCTCCCAGGGGACACTGAAGCTTTCTTT. Translating it yields CASSQDLPGDTEAFF.

CDR3 in DNA: TGTGCCAGTAGTTCCCGGGACAGCGTATCCTACGAGCAGTACTTC. Translation gives CASSSRDSVSYEQYF. The chain links TRBV19 to TRBJ2-7; 7 bases are a match to TRBD1. Germline CDR1 LNHDA, CDR2 SQIVND (reference sequence). This CDR3 spans 15 amino acids. V gave up 5 bases and J gave up 1 base; unmatched junction bases: 8.

The V call is TRBV14, the J call TRBJ2-1, with a weak D call TRBD1 (5 bases). V lost 1 base, J lost 9 bases, and 10 bases lay in between. Germline CDR1 reads SGHDN; CDR2 reads FVKESK. The CDR3 extends over 13 amino acids. CDR3 amino acids: CASSQVRVGEQFF. In nucleotides, the CDR3 is TGTGCCAGCAGCCAAGTCAGGGTGGGTGAGCAGTTCTTC.

This chain links TRBV12-5 with TRBJ1-5; unclear D gene. The CDR3 spans 15 residues. The ends were cut back, 2 bases at V and 4 bases at J, with 12 bases in the middle. Germline V gene data show CDR1 as LGHNT and CDR2 as FRNRAP. The CDR3 DNA is TGTGCTAGTGGTTTGTTACAGAGTCGAAATCAGCCCCAGCATTTT. Translation gives CASGLLQSRNQPQHF.

The chain employs TRBV11-3 and TRBJ2-1; TRBD2 aligns across 7 bases. Germline assignment: CDR1 SGHNT and CDR2 YENEEA. Trimming removed 5 bases from V and 6 bases from J; junction bases left unmatched: 4. The CDR3 extends over 13 amino acids. In nucleotides, the CDR3 is TGTGCCAGCAGCCCGACTAGCCTCAATGAGCAGTTCTTC. Its translation: CASSPTSLNEQFF.

This rearrangement joins TRBV5-4 to TRBJ1-1; 7 nucleotides match TRBD1. The V gene's germline CDR1 is SGHNT and CDR2 YYREEE (reference sequence). The CDR3 covers 14 residues. Trimming removed 0 bases from V and 4 bases from J; junction bases left unmatched: 3. CDR3 nucleotide sequence: TGTGCCAGCAGCTTGGAGACAGGGCGCACTGAAGCTTTCTTT. Its translation is CASSLETGRTEAFF.

The J gene is TRBJ2-7, the V gene TRBV10-3, with TRBD1 matching 7 bases. J lost 2 bases, V lost 6 bases, and 7 bases had no gene match. This CDR3 contains 14 residues. Per the germline V gene, CDR1 is ENHRY and CDR2 is SYGVKD. The CDR3 DNA follows: TGTGCCATCAGAAACGCCGGGACAGCCTACGAGCAGTACTTC. It codes for CAIRNAGTAYEQYF.

This chain connects TRBV19 to TRBJ1-3; D unclear. Between the trimmed V and J ends, which lost 4 bases and 8 bases, there was a span of 9 bases. There are 12 residues in the CDR3. Germline-derived CDR1 and CDR2 are LNHDA and SQIVND (reference sequence). The CDR3 region has the DNA TGTGCCAGTAGTACCCGGGTTGACACCATATATTTT. Translated, it gives CASSTRVDTIYF. The variable domain in full, with the rest retrieved from reference TRBV19 and TRBJ1-3, is DGGITQSPKYLFRKEGQNVTLSCEQNLNHDAMYWYRQDPGQGLRLIYYSQIVNDFQKGDIAEGYSVSREKKESFPLTVTSAQKNPTAFYLCASSTRVDTIYFGEGSWLTVV.